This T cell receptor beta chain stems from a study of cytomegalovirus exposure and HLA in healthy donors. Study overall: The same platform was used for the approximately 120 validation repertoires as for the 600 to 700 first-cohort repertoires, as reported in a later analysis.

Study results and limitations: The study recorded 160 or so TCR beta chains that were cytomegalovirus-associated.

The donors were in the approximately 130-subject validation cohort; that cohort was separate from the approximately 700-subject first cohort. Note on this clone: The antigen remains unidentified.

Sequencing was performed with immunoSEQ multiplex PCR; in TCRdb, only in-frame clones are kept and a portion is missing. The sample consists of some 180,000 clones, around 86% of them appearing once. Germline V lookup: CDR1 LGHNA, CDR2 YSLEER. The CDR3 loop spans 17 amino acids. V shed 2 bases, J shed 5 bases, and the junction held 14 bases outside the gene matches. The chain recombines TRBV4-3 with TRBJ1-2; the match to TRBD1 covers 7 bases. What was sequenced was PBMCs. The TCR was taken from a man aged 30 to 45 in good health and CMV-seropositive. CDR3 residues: CASSQILGGGRGYGYTF. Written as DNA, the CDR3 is TGCGCCAGCAGCCAAATCCTCGGAGGGGGCAGGGGATATGGCTACACCTTC.